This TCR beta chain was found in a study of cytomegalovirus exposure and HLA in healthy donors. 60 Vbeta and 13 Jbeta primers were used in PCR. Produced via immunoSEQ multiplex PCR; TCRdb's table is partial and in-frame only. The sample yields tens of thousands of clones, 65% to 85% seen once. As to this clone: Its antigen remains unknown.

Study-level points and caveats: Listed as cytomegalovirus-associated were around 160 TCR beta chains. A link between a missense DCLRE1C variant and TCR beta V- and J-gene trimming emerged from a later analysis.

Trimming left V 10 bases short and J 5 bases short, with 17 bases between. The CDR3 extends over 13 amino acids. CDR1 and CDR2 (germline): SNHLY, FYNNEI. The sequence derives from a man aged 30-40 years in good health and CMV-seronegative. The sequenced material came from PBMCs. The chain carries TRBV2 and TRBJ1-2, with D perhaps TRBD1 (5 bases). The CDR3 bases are TGTGCCATTAACTCAGGGTTCGGATATGGCTACACCTTC. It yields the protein CAINSGFGYGYTF.